This T cell receptor beta chain derives from a study of blood T cell repertoires in COVID-19. Study as a whole: COVID-19 samples collected from the United States, Italy and Spain covered acute and convalescent phases. T cells, B-cell-depleted T cells, or PBMCs supplied cDNA or gDNA.

Study processing details: The assay estimated nucleated cells by amplifying reference gene primers. Method: immunoSEQ multiplex PCR; TCRdb's copy keeps in-frame clones and lacks some. V, J and clone size derive from that table, while D and trimming were established from the DNA sequence. The sample has 100,000 or so clones, around 82% seen once. Sequencing was done on a sample of peripheral blood. The clonotype originates from a man aged 50 or older with active or convalescent COVID-19.

CDR3 sequence (DNA): TGTGCCAGCAGCTTGAAGGACAGGGTGGGCCCCTACGAGCAGTACTTC. This gives the protein CASSLKDRVGPYEQYF. The chain is built from TRBV5-4 and TRBJ2-7; 8 bases map to TRBD1. CDR3 length: 16 amino acids. Unmatched junction bases numbered 8, after V lost 1 base and J lost 2 bases. From germline, CDR1 is SGHNT and CDR2 YYREEE (reference sequence).